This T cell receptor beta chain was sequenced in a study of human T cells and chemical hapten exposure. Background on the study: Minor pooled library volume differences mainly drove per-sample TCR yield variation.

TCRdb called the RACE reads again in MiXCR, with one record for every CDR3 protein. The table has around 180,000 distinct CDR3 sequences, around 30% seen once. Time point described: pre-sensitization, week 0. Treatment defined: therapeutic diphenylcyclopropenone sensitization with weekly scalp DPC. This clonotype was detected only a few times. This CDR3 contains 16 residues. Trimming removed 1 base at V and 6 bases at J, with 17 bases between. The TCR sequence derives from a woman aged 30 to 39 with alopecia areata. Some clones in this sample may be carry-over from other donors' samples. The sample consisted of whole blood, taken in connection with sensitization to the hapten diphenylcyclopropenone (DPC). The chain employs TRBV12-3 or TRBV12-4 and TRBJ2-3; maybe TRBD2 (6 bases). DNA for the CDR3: TGTGCCAGCAGTTTAGTGCCCAGCGGTCGGGGGGATACGCAGTATTTT. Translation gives CASSLVPSGRGDTQYF.